These T cell receptor beta chains were read from a single sample in a study of shared clonotypes between healthy human individuals. Using immunoSEQ multiplex PCR, the repertoire was profiled, and TCRdb retains in-frame clones only, with some absent. The sample has 530,000 or so clones; about three quarters are singletons. The sample consisted of PBMCs. The source is a woman in her forties in good health. Some clones in this sample may be carry-over from other donors' samples. Each CDR3 is given with its conserved first and last residue. D genes are given only for firm matches. Clone size appears in some rows only: once, few, many, or a class for an expanded clone.

. | TRBJ1-4 | . | TRBV7-2 | 15 | CASSLTGIPDEKLFF | TGTGCCAGCAGCCTAACAGGGATCCCAGACGAAAAACTGTTTTTT
. | TRBJ2-2 | . | TRBV5-1 | 17 | CASSLGPQGFDTGELFF | TGCGCCAGCAGCTTGGGGCCGCAGGGTTTTGACACCGGGGAGCTGTTTTTT
TRBD1 | TRBJ1-2 | . | TRBV2 | 15 | CASSPNRDRPYGYTF | TGTGCCAGCAGCCCGAACCGGGACAGGCCCTATGGCTACACCTTC
TRBD2 | TRBJ2-3 | . | TRBV5-1 | 18 | CASSLGLAGGPPTDTQYF | TGCGCCAGCAGCCTGGGACTAGCGGGAGGTCCACCCACAGATACGCAGTATTTT
. | TRBJ1-4 | . | TRBV5-1 | 16 | CASSIGSFATNEKLFF | TGCGCCAGCAGCATAGGCAGTTTTGCAACTAATGAAAAACTGTTTTTT
. | TRBJ2-2 | . | TRBV4-1 | 16 | CASSQPYGTGAGELFF | TGCGCCAGCAGCCAACCCTATGGGACTGGGGCCGGGGAGCTGTTTTTT
. | TRBJ2-7 | . | TRBV7-2 | 13 | CASTTGDTYEQYF | TGTGCCAGCACGACAGGCGATACCTACGAGCAGTACTTC
TRBD2 | TRBJ2-7 | many | TRBV2 | 14 | CASSVQAGPYEQYF | TGTGCCAGCAGTGTTCAAGCGGGACCCTACGAGCAGTACTTC
. | TRBJ1-1 | few | TRBV2 | 13 | CASNQHMNTEAFF | TGTGCCAGCAACCAGCATATGAACACTGAAGCTTTCTTT
. | TRBJ2-1 | . | TRBV6-5 | 15 | CASRPGLSRYNEQFF | TGTGCCAGCAGACCGGGACTCTCGCGCTACAATGAGCAGTTCTTC
. | TRBJ2-7 | . | TRBV9 | 15 | CASSARGGSADEQYF | TGTGCCAGCAGCGCCCGAGGGGGGTCTGCCGACGAGCAGTACTTC
. | TRBJ1-1 | . | TRBV30 | 13 | CAWNVGLNTEAFF | TGTGCCTGGAACGTAGGGTTGAACACTGAAGCTTTCTTT